The entry below gives a single T cell receptor (beta chain) sequence along with its context. Its cognate antigen is unknown. This entry belongs to a study of cytomegalovirus exposure and HLA in healthy donors. Notes on the study in general: Reported performance of the classifier showed diagnosis of cytomegalovirus status with high specificity and sensitivity. Under in vitro conditions, a few CMV-associated chains were confirmed as specific for CMV antigens.

The length of the CDR3 is 15 residues. CDR1 and CDR2 from the germline V gene are SGDLS and YYNGEE. V gave up 4 bases and J gave up 1 base; unmatched junction bases: 5. The assay was immunoSEQ multiplex PCR, and TCRdb's table has in-frame clones only and misses some. The sample lists around 200,000 clones; around 88% were seen once. The sample was PBMCs. This TCR was recovered from a young woman in good health and CMV-seronegative. The V and J genes are TRBV9 and TRBJ2-1; TRBD1 agrees at 7 bases. CDR3 coding DNA: TGTGCCAGCAGCTCCGAGGGGGCATCCTACAATGAGCAGTTCTTC. As protein: CASSSEGASYNEQFF.